This T cell receptor beta chain was identified in a study of PD-1 blockade in mismatch repair-deficient tumors. Study at large: Patients had approximately 13 mismatch repair-deficient cancer types and were previously treated and progressing. Study-wide points: Tumor-resident clones, often undetectable pretreatment in blood, expanded then contracted after pembrolizumab.

Method: immunoSEQ multiplex PCR; TCRdb's copy keeps in-frame clones and lacks some. The sample gives about 100,000 clones, approximately 83% of which show up once; around 6.5% is in the top ten. For this clone: Its cognate antigen is unknown.

In germline, CDR1 is SGHTA, CDR2 FQGNSA. J lost 3 bases, V lost 6 bases, and 11 bases had no gene match. The CDR3 is 15 residues long. The TCR was taken from an adult with mismatch repair-deficient cancer. The source was peripheral blood, collected around 8 months after starting pembrolizumab. The V gene is TRBV7-2, the J gene TRBJ2-7; 7 nucleotides line up with TRBD1. The CDR3 nucleotides are TGTGCCAGCAGTTCGAGGGCAGGGGGAGTCTACGAGCAGTACTTC. Encoded protein: CASSSRAGGVYEQYF.